This T cell receptor (beta chain) appears in the sequencing data of a study of response to subunit inactivated influenza vaccine. Overall study findings and caveats: Authors suggested that a seasonal influenza vaccination recruits few new T cells each time.

Trimming stripped 3 bases from V and 8 bases from J, with 16 bases between. Germline V gene lookup returns CDR1 LGHNA and CDR2 YNFKEQ. CDR3 length: 14 amino acids. TCRdb redid the calling of the RT-PCR reads with MiXCR, one entry per CDR3 protein. The data show about 700,000 distinct CDR3 sequences, with over 11% seen just once and 6% to 8% held by the top ten. With respect to this clonotype: The antigen is not known.

The input for sequencing was PBMCs from blood, taken 14 to 15 days before vaccination. This receptor was taken from a man aged 45 to 65 who received an inactivated influenza vaccine. The chain links TRBV4-2 to TRBJ1-2, with D hard to call. As DNA, the CDR3 is TGTGCCAGCAGCCAGAATCTCATAGTGGACGGCTACACCTTC. Amino acid sequence: CASSQNLIVDGYTF.